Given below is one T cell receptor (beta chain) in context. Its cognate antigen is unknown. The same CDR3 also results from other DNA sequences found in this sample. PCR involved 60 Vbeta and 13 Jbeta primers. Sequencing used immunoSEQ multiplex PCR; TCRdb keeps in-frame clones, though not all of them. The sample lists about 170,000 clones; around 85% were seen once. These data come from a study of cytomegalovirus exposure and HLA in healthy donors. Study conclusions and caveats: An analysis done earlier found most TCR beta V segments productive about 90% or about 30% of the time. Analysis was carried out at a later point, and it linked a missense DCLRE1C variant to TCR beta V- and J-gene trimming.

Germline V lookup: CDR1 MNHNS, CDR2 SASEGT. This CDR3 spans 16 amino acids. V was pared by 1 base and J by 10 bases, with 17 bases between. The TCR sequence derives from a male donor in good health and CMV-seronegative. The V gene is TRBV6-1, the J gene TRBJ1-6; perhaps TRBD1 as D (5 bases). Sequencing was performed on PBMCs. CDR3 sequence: CASSEVETGGRSPLHF. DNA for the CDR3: TGTGCCAGCAGTGAAGTCGAGACGGGGGGTAGATCACCCCTCCACTTT.